One and the same sample provided the 25 T cell receptor beta chains below, sequenced in a study of regulatory T cells in long-lasting Graves disease. Assembly of TCR beta libraries relied on iRepertoire HTBI primers together with Arm-PCR of CDR3 regions. TCRdb recomputed calls from the multiplex PCR reads with MiXCR, one row per CDR3 protein. This table holds roughly 700,000 distinct CDR3 sequences, 25% to 35% found once. The time point is: persistent/refractory GD, antithyroid drugs over 5 years with positive TRAb. Extracted RNA from PBMCs served as the source of the TCR library. The sequenced sample was peripheral blood mononuclear cells (PBMCs), obtained when the disease was refractory, from a patient treated with antithyroid drugs. These receptors came from a female donor with Graves disease.

On this clonotype: A far bigger clonotype differs at one base, so this is likely a read error. This chain uses TRBV6-5 with TRBJ2-7; no reliable D call. This CDR3 contains 13 residues. V lost 1 base, J lost 1 base, and 5 bases lay in between. CDR1 and CDR2 (germline): MNHEY, SVGAGI. The CDR3 sequence: CASSYYGSYEQYF. CDR3 DNA sequence: TGTGCCAGCAGTTACTATGGGTCCTACGAGCAGTACTTC.

This clonotype was observed a handful of times. CDR3 loop: CSVARLTEKLFF. The CDR3 DNA follows: TGCAGTGTCGCTAGGCTCACGGAAAAACTGTTTTTT. The chain employs TRBV20-1 and TRBJ1-4; D not resolved. This CDR3 comprises 12 residues. Trimming pared 7 bases from V and 8 bases from J, leaving 14 bases between. Germline V gene data show CDR1 as DFQATT and CDR2 as SNEGSKA (reference sequence).

This clonotype has a count of ten or more. The chain is built from TRBV28 and TRBJ1-2; TRBD1 is a possible D gene (6 bases). CDR3 size: 15 residues. Germline CDR1 and CDR2: MDHEN and SYDVKM. V lost 0 bases, J lost 4 bases, and 12 bases lay in between. Written as DNA, the CDR3 is TGTGCCAGCAGTTTATGGGACAGTTATTCCTATGGCTACACCTTC. Translating it yields CASSLWDSYSYGYTF.

The table lists this clonotype with a count of one. This chain uses TRBV20-1 with TRBJ2-7; possibly TRBD1 or TRBD2 for D (5 bases each). The CDR3 runs to 15 residues. Germline CDR1 reads DFQATT; CDR2 reads SNEGSKA (reference sequence). The V gene lost 0 bases and the J gene lost 0 bases, with 12 bases spanning the gap. CDR3 DNA sequence: TGCAGTGCTAGAGATCGGGGCCTAAACTCCTACGAGCAGTACTTC. Its translation: CSARDRGLNSYEQYF.

The CDR3 here is CASSSRDRVLGQPQHF. In nucleotides, the CDR3 is TGTGCCAGCAGTTCCCGGGACAGGGTGTTGGGTCAGCCCCAGCATTTT. V usage is TRBV28 and J usage is TRBJ1-5, with TRBD1 matching 9 bases. Germline CDR1 and CDR2: MDHEN and SYDVKM. Trimming took 4 bases from V and 6 from J; bases not matched to a gene: 10. CDR3 length equals 16 residues.

This clonotype was recorded a few times. The chain's CDR3 is CASSASDISNEKLFF. The CDR3 region has the DNA TGTGCCAGCAGCGCTTCGGACATATCGAATGAAAAACTGTTTTTT. The chain has TRBV5-4 and TRBJ1-4, with D maybe TRBD1 (5 bases). CDR1 and CDR2 (germline): SGHNT, YYREEE (reference sequence). Between the trimmed V and J ends, which lost 4 bases and 5 bases, there was a span of 15 bases. The CDR3 length is 15 residues.

The chain joins TRBV7-8 to TRBJ1-1, with 7 bases matching TRBD1. The CDR3 consists of 20 residues. With V trimmed by 6 bases and J by 3 bases, 25 bases remained unmatched. The germline V gene has CDR1 SGHVS and CDR2 FQNEAQ. The CDR3: CASSPISTGPASGRYTEAFF. The CDR3 nucleotides are TGTGCCAGCAGTCCTATTTCGACAGGGCCAGCGTCCGGTCGGTACACTGAAGCTTTCTTT.

This clonotype has a handful of counts. This sequence joins TRBV12-3 or TRBV12-4 and TRBJ1-2, with 8 bases fitting TRBD1. The CDR3 covers 15 residues. V lost 0 bases to trimming and J lost 4 bases; unmatched junction nucleotides: 4. The CDR3 loop is CASSLATGGFYGYTF. CDR3 DNA: TGTGCCAGCAGTTTAGCAACAGGGGGTTTCTATGGCTACACCTTC.

This chain joins TRBV11-2 and TRBJ2-1, with TRBD2 matching 13 bases. The CDR3 has 17 residues. Germline lookup yields CDR1 SGHAT and CDR2 FQNNGV. The trim removed 5 bases at V and 6 bases at J, leaving 10 bases unmatched. The CDR3 loop reads CASSPRTSGRLGNEQFF. In nucleotides, the CDR3 is TGTGCCAGCAGCCCAAGGACTAGCGGGAGACTAGGCAATGAGCAGTTCTTC.

This clonotype was counted between two and nine times. This chain uses TRBV3-1 with TRBJ1-4, with D maybe TRBD1 (6 bases). The V end was cut by 3 bases, the J end by 8 bases, with 16 bases between. CDR1 LGHDT and CDR2 YNNKEL come from the germline V gene (reference sequence). This CDR3 is built from 15 residues. The CDR3 region is CASSQGTSSKEKLFF. CDR3 bases: TGTGCCAGCAGCCAGGGGACATCTTCGAAGGAAAAACTGTTTTTT.

About this clonotype: A much bigger clone sits one base away, suggesting this may be a read error. The gene calls are TRBV12-3 or TRBV12-4 and TRBJ1-5, with 7 bases that match TRBD1. The CDR3 loop spans 15 amino acids. V lost 6 bases and J lost 3; bases outside the gene matches: 8. CDR3 sequence: CASSPGTAPNQPQHF. The CDR3 DNA reads TGTGCCAGCAGCCCCGGGACAGCTCCCAATCAGCCCCAGCATTTT.

This clonotype has only a few counts. This chain links TRBV10-3 with TRBJ1-2; perhaps TRBD1 as D (6 bases). V was pared by 11 bases and J by 5 bases, with 21 bases between. There are 14 residues in the CDR3. Germline V gives CDR1 ENHRY, CDR2 SYGVKD. The CDR3 sequence is CAVQRNREEYGYTF. The CDR3 nucleotides are TGTGCCGTCCAAAGGAACAGGGAAGAGTATGGCTACACCTTC.

This clonotype turned up a few times. The rearrangement uses TRBV10-1 and TRBJ2-7; no definite D call. The ends were cut back, 0 bases at V and 0 bases at J, with 12 bases in the middle. Germline assignment: CDR1 WNHNN and CDR2 SYGVQD (reference sequence). The CDR3 is 16 amino acids. The CDR3 sequence is CASSESIDGTSYEQYF. In DNA, the CDR3 is TGCGCCAGCAGTGAGTCGATCGACGGAACCTCCTACGAGCAGTACTTC.

In this sample, this clonotype turned up a few times. The chain employs TRBV14 and TRBJ2-5; the D gene is possibly TRBD1 (5 bases). The CDR3 loop spans 15 amino acids. Germline CDR1 reads SGHDN; CDR2 reads FVKESK. The V end lost 3 bases, the J end lost 2 bases, and 13 bases lay between the germline ends. In nucleotides, the CDR3 is TGTGCCAGCAGCCAGTACCTGACAGCACAAGAGACCCAGTACTTC. Its protein product is CASSQYLTAQETQYF. Complete variable domain (other parts from reference TRBV14 and TRBJ2-5): EAGVTQFPSHSVIEKGQTVTLRCDPISGHDNLYWYRRVMGKEIKFLLHFVKESKQDESGMPNNRFLAERTGGTYSTLKVQPAELEDSGVYFCASSQYLTAQETQYFGPGTRLLVL.

Only a few counts were recorded for this clonotype. The chain joins TRBV5-1 to TRBJ2-5; D not resolved. V lost 0 bases and J 5 bases, leaving 14 bases between the germline ends. The CDR3 runs 15 residues. Germline V gives CDR1 SGHRS, CDR2 YFSETQ. CDR3 sequence (DNA): TGCGCCAGCAGCTTGGCCGGAAACATTGCGGAGACCCAGTACTTC. As protein: CASSLAGNIAETQYF. The complete variable domain, with remaining parts taken from reference TRBV5-1 and TRBJ2-5, reads KAGVTQTPRYLIKTRGQQVTLSCSPISGHRSVSWYQQTPGQGLQFLFEYFSETQRNKGNFPGRFSGRQFSNSRSEMNVSTLELGDSALYLCASSLAGNIAETQYFGPGTRLLVL.

This clonotype was counted between two and nine times. The gene calls are TRBV20-1 and TRBJ1-2; TRBD1 might be the D (5 bases). The CDR3 runs 14 residues. Trimming left V 3 bases short and J 0 bases short, with 11 bases between. Per the germline V gene, CDR1 is DFQATT and CDR2 is SNEGSKA (reference sequence). CDR3 nucleotide sequence: TGCAGTGCTAGGAAGGGGTCGACTAACTATGGCTACACCTTC. It yields the protein CSARKGSTNYGYTF.

The chain is built from TRBV29-1 and TRBJ1-1, with D hard to call. There are 13 residues in the CDR3. CDR1 and CDR2 (germline): SQVTM, ANQGSEA. V lost 6 bases and J 0 bases, leaving 11 bases between the germline ends. The CDR3 DNA sequence: TGCAGCGTCCTAGCAGATCTGAACACTGAAGCTTTCTTT. Protein sequence: CSVLADLNTEAFF.

In its sample, this clonotype was seen many times. The chain joins TRBV12-3 or TRBV12-4 to TRBJ1-2; possible D gene TRBD1, 6 bases. The CDR3 spans 14 residues. V lost 3 bases, J lost 7 bases, and 15 bases lay in between. The chain's CDR3 is CASSFLTGKRGYTF. The CDR3 DNA reads as TGTGCCAGCAGTTTCCTTACAGGGAAGCGTGGCTACACCTTC.

The rearrangement uses TRBV20-1 and TRBJ2-5; D might be TRBD2 (6 bases). Germline CDR1 and CDR2: DFQATT and SNEGSKA (reference sequence). The CDR3 consists of 12 residues. CDR3 sequence (DNA): TGCAGCGTTACCGGAGGGGTGGAGACCCAGTACTTC. It encodes CSVTGGVETQYF.

The CDR3 DNA is TGTGCCAGCAGTAGGACAGGGGTCTTGGATGGCTACACCTTC. It is translated as CASSRTGVLDGYTF. The chain recombines TRBV6-1 with TRBJ1-2; 9 nucleotides agree with TRBD1. The V gene end was trimmed by 5 bases and the J gene end by 6 bases; junction bases not matched to a gene: 7. The CDR3 has 14 amino acids. The V gene's germline CDR1 is MNHNS and CDR2 SASEGT.

The chain recombines TRBV29-1 with TRBJ1-1; perhaps TRBD1 as D (5 bases). The germline V and J ends were trimmed by 0 bases and 0 bases, with 11 bases remaining between them. CDR3 size: 15 residues. CDR1 SQVTM and CDR2 ANQGSEA come from the germline V gene. The CDR3 coding sequence is TGCAGCGTTGAAGATGGGGCTCAGATGAACACTGAAGCTTTCTTT. Translation: CSVEDGAQMNTEAFF. Combining the CDR3 with reference TRBV29-1 and TRBJ1-1 gives the whole variable domain SAVISQKPSRDICQRGTSLTIQCQVDSQVTMMFWYRQQPGQSLTLIATANQGSEATYESGFVIDKFPISRPNLTFSTLTVSNMSPEDSSIYLCSVEDGAQMNTEAFFGQGTRLTVV.

The chain carries TRBV7-6 and TRBJ2-5; 10 nucleotides match TRBD1. The CDR3 has 16 amino acids. Trimming removed 1 base from V and 5 bases from J; junction bases left unmatched: 7. Per the germline V gene, CDR1 is SGHVS and CDR2 is FNYEAQ. CDR3 protein: CASSLVETGGRETQYF. In DNA form, the CDR3 reads TGTGCCAGCAGCTTAGTCGAGACAGGGGGCCGGGAGACCCAGTACTTC.

The CDR3 region is CSAPSSGNTIYF. CDR3 nucleotides: TGCAGTGCCCCCTCCTCTGGAAACACCATATATTTT. V is TRBV20-1 and J is TRBJ1-3; the D is unclear. There are 12 residues in the CDR3. V was trimmed by 6 bases and J by 0 bases, leaving 6 bases between them. Germline CDR1 and CDR2: DFQATT and SNEGSKA (reference sequence).

V usage is TRBV6-1 and J usage is TRBJ1-6; the D gene is possibly TRBD1 (5 bases). This CDR3 contains 15 residues. The germline V and J ends were trimmed by 8 bases and 9 bases, with 20 bases remaining between them. Germline loops: CDR1 MNHNS, CDR2 SASEGT. The CDR3 protein is CASCGVGGVISPLHF. As DNA, the CDR3 is TGTGCCAGCTGTGGGGTGGGGGGAGTTATTTCACCCCTCCACTTT.

J is TRBJ1-4 and V is TRBV28; D is possibly TRBD1 (5 bases). The CDR3 is 12 residues long. Trimming pared 5 bases from V and 16 bases from J, leaving 17 bases between. Germline V gene lookup returns CDR1 MDHEN and CDR2 SYDVKM. CDR3 region: CASSERDRGPFF. The CDR3 DNA sequence: TGTGCCAGCAGTGAACGGGACCGAGGGCCGTTTTTT.